The present TCR beta chain was sequenced within a study of vaccination and CD4 T cells after COVID-19. Overall study: Post-COVID samples were collected a median roughly 93 days following diagnosis, spanning 35 to 161.

Oncomine TCR Beta short-read sequencing was applied to DNA from cultured CD4+ T cells. The authors extracted genomic DNA from cultured CD4+ T cells. TCRdb independently ran MiXCR on the PCR reads; one entry per CDR3 protein. There are about 9,600 distinct CDR3 sequences in the sample; approximately 31% occur only once, and approximately 12% lies in the top ten. Of note for this clonotype: The antigen is not known.

Study-wide findings and caveats: The study sampled relatively few convalescent patients and omitted early post-infection timepoints.

Treatment in this sample: 10-day PBMC culture with coronavirus spike peptide pools or control peptides (ViraFEST assay). Investigators obtained the unexposed donor's CD4+ T cells before the COVID-19 pandemic (2011-2018). V was trimmed by 5 bases and J by 0 bases, leaving 8 bases between them. The length of the CDR3 is 13 residues. Germline CDR1 MDHEN, CDR2 SYDVKM. The chain links TRBV28 to TRBJ2-7; the D gene could be TRBD1 or TRBD2 (5 bases each). This clonotype originated in a human donor in good health. Sequencing used CD4+ T cells from blood, cultured in vitro. The CDR3 coding sequence is TGTGCCAGCAGTCGAGGGACCTCCTACGAGCAGTACTTC. Translating gives CASSRGTSYEQYF.